This TCR beta chain originates from a study of CD8+ T cells in alopecia areata. Study results and caveats: Normal skin's resident alphabeta T cells are sequenced alongside lesional scalp T cells. Possibly because of HLA-related factors, TCR sharing was less clear across patients than in mice.

Germline loops: CDR1 LNHNV, CDR2 YYDKDF (reference sequence). The CDR3 loop spans 15 amino acids. Trimming took 1 base from V and 7 from J, leaving 16 bases between them. Extraction and reverse transcription of RNA yielded cDNA as the sequencing template. Using immunoSEQ multiplex PCR, the repertoire was profiled, and TCRdb retains in-frame clones only, with some absent. The data contain around 35,000 clones, 45% to 70% of them singletons. This clone was observed a single time. Antigen: not known. The CD4+ cells of 5 or 6 biomarker-study patients went through sorting. This sorting yielded CD25+CD127- cells.

Sequencing was done on a sample of CD4+ Tregs sorted from blood. The receptor's source is a human donor with alopecia areata. V is TRBV15 and J is TRBJ1-2, with a weak D call TRBD1 (5 bases). CDR3 bases: TGTGCCACCAGCAGAGTTCATCGGGGGAAGGGTGGCTACACCTTC. This sequence encodes CATSRVHRGKGGYTF.